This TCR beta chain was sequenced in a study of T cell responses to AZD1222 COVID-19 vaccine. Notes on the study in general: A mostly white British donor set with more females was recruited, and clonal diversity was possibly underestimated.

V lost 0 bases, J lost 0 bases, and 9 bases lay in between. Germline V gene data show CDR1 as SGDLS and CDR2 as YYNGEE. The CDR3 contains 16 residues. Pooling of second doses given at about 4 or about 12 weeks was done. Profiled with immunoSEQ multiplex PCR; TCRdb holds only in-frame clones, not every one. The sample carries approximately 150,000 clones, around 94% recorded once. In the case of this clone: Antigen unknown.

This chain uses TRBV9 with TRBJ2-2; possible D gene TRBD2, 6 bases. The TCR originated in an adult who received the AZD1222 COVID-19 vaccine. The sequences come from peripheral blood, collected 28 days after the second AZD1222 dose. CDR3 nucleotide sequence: TGTGCCAGCAGCGTAGTATTAGCGGCGAACACCGGGGAGCTGTTTTTT. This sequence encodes CASSVVLAANTGELFF.